The 25 T cell receptor beta chains below all came from one sample that was sequenced in a study of T cells after somatic rescue of genetic block. Sequencing used immunoSEQ multiplex PCR; TCRdb keeps in-frame clones, though not all of them. The sample has approximately 100,000 clones, 90% seen once; the top ten hold approximately 1.5%. The sample consisted of peripheral blood mononuclear cells (PBMCs). These receptors were taken from a woman younger than 35.

This clone was recorded once. Different DNA sequences within this sample yield the same CDR3. The rearrangement uses TRBV5-1 and TRBJ2-5; D gene ambiguous. CDR3 length: 12 amino acids. Trimming left V 0 bases short and J 1 base short, with 1 base between. Germline values: CDR1 SGHRS, CDR2 YFSETQ. The CDR3 loop is CASSLAQETQYF. The CDR3, as DNA: TGCGCCAGCAGCTTGGCCCAAGAGACCCAGTACTTC.

Comment on this clone: The sample holds other DNA sequences that translate to the same CDR3. V gene TRBV2 combines with J gene TRBJ2-7; 14 bases match TRBD2. In germline, CDR1 is SNHLY, CDR2 FYNNEI. The V and J ends lost 6 bases and 3 bases, in that order; junction bases with no gene match: 1. This CDR3 spans 14 amino acids. CDR3 coding DNA: TGTGCCAGCAGGGGGACTAGCGGGGGCTACGAGCAGTACTTC. It is translated as CASRGTSGGYEQYF.

This sequence joins TRBV11-2 and TRBJ1-1; D ambiguous. Per germline, CDR1 SGHAT and CDR2 FQNNGV. V gave up 8 bases and J gave up 1 base, with 11 bases separating them. The CDR3 runs 13 residues. The CDR3, as DNA: TGTGCCAGCGCCGGACTCCAGAACACTGAAGCTTTCTTT. Translating it yields CASAGLQNTEAFF.

This rearrangement joins TRBV19 to TRBJ1-5; 9 bases map to TRBD1. J gave up 0 bases and V 7 bases, and 7 bases lay outside the gene matches. Germline CDR1 and CDR2: LNHDA and SQIVND (reference sequence). The CDR3 consists of 16 residues. CDR3 coding DNA: TGTGCCAGTAACCCCAAACAGGGGGCTAGCAATCAGCCCCAGCATTTT. Amino acids: CASNPKQGASNQPQHF.

The chain joins TRBV7-2 to TRBJ1-1, with D unresolved. Trimming removed 1 base from V and 2 bases from J, with 11 bases in between. This CDR3 spans 15 amino acids. Per the germline V gene, CDR1 is SGHTA and CDR2 is FQGNSA. The DNA of the CDR3 is TGTGCCAGCAGCTTAGGCCCGGGATTAAACACTGAAGCTTTCTTT. As protein: CASSLGPGLNTEAFF.

V and J are TRBV27 and TRBJ1-1; D not certain. The length of the CDR3 is 12 residues. The germline V gene encodes CDR1 MNHEY and CDR2 SMNVEV (reference sequence). V lost 3 bases, J lost 8 bases, and 10 bases lay in between. The CDR3 nucleotides read TGTGCCAGCAGTTTCATGGGAGGGGAAGCTTTCTTT. Translating gives CASSFMGGEAFF.

The V call is TRBV9, the J call TRBJ1-1; D gene unclear. This CDR3 has 12 amino acids. Trimming took 3 bases from V and 1 from J, leaving 4 bases between them. CDR1 is SGDLS, CDR2 YYNGEE, per germline. In DNA, the CDR3 is TGTGCCAGCAGCGCAGGGAACACTGAAGCTTTCTTT. Its translation: CASSAGNTEAFF.

This chain uses TRBV6-5 with TRBJ2-7; D perhaps matches TRBD2 (5 bases). The CDR3 runs to 11 residues. The germline V and J ends were trimmed by 4 bases and 10 bases, with 11 bases remaining between them. Germline V gene sequence: CDR1 MNHEY, CDR2 SVGAGI. The DNA for the CDR3 is TGTGCCAGCAGTTCGGAGGCAGTCCAGTACTTC. Translating gives CASSSEAVQYF.

The CDR3: CAWSVVLNTGELFF. The CDR3 coding sequence is TGTGCCTGGAGTGTAGTCCTAAACACCGGGGAGCTGTTTTTT. V and J are TRBV30 and TRBJ2-2, with unresolved D. The CDR3 sequence is 14 residues long. The V end was cut by 0 bases, the J end by 2 bases, with 7 bases between. CDR1 is GTSNPN and CDR2 is SVGIG in the germline V gene (reference sequence).

The rearrangement uses TRBV29-1 and TRBJ2-1; D is ambiguous. The CDR3 has 9 residues. Germline V gene sequence: CDR1 SQVTM, CDR2 ANQGSEA. V gave up 4 bases and J gave up 8 bases, with 3 bases separating them. CDR3 sequence (DNA): TGCAGCGTTGGGGATGAGCAGTTCTTC. It yields the protein CSVGDEQFF.

The rearrangement uses TRBV4-1 and TRBJ2-7; D remains ambiguous. V gave up 6 bases and J gave up 4 bases, with 13 bases separating them. CDR1 and CDR2 (germline): MGHRA, YSYEKL. The length of the CDR3 is 13 residues. This CDR3 reads CASSRDNRYEQYF. The CDR3 DNA reads TGCGCCAGCAGTCGTGACAACCGTTACGAGCAGTACTTC.

This clone was counted a few times. The rearrangement links TRBV29-1 to TRBJ1-2, with 9 bases aligning to TRBD1. This CDR3 region has 14 residues. Trimming removed 4 bases from V and 1 base from J; junction bases left unmatched: 4. The V gene's germline CDR1 is SQVTM and CDR2 ANQGSEA. CDR3 bases: TGCAGCGTTGCACAGGGGGCAAGTAACTATGGCTACACCTTC. Protein sequence: CSVAQGASNYGYTF.

The rearrangement links TRBV19 to TRBJ2-5, with D perhaps TRBD2 (6 bases). This CDR3 region has 14 residues. In germline, CDR1 is LNHDA, CDR2 SQIVND (reference sequence). The V and J ends lost 4 bases and 1 base respectively, with 10 bases between them. CDR3 sequence: CASSNRGSQETQYF. The DNA for the CDR3 is TGTGCCAGTAGTAATCGGGGGTCCCAAGAGACCCAGTACTTC.

The genes are TRBV5-8 and TRBJ1-4; tentative D call: TRBD1 (5 bases). The CDR3 is 13 residues long. Per germline, CDR1 SGHTS and CDR2 YDEGEE. Between the trimmed V and J ends, which lost 5 bases and 10 bases, there was a span of 15 bases. The CDR3: CASRGTPFGKLFF. CDR3 sequence (DNA): TGTGCCAGCAGGGGGACTCCTTTTGGAAAACTGTTTTTT.

The rearrangement uses TRBV6-5 and TRBJ1-2; D ambiguous. Trimming removed 10 bases from V and 2 bases from J, with 8 bases in between. Germline CDR1 MNHEY, CDR2 SVGAGI. CDR3 length equals 11 residues. The CDR3 DNA is TGTGCCACCCTACAAAACTATGGCTACACCTTC. It is translated as CATLQNYGYTF.

In nucleotides, the CDR3 is TGTGCCAGCAGCCCCAGCCCCCGGAATGAGCAGTTCTTC. It yields the protein CASSPSPRNEQFF. This chain links TRBV9 with TRBJ2-1; D not certain. The germline V and J ends were trimmed by 4 bases and 7 bases, with 12 bases remaining between them. Germline V lookup: CDR1 SGDLS, CDR2 YYNGEE. The CDR3 extends over 13 amino acids.

This clone is a singleton in its sample. This sequence joins TRBV6-6 and TRBJ2-1; tentative D call: TRBD2 (5 bases). Germline loops: CDR1 MNHNY, CDR2 SVGAGI (reference sequence). The CDR3 covers 14 residues. Trimming left V 0 bases short and J 5 bases short, with 8 bases between. The chain's CDR3 is CASSYSGGHNEQFF. The DNA of the CDR3 is TGTGCCAGCAGTTACTCTGGAGGACACAATGAGCAGTTCTTC.

The chain combines TRBV7-9 with TRBJ1-1; D is possibly TRBD1 (5 bases). Trimming cost V 7 bases and J 0 bases, with 12 bases left between them. The CDR3 consists of 14 residues. CDR1 SEHNR and CDR2 FQNEAQ come from the germline V gene (reference sequence). CDR3 residues: CASISQGLNTEAFF. In DNA form, the CDR3 reads TGTGCCAGCATCTCCCAGGGTCTGAACACTGAAGCTTTCTTT.

This chain joins TRBV6-6 and TRBJ1-2, with D possibly matching TRBD1 (6 bases). The CDR3 has 13 amino acids. V lost 7 bases and J 8 bases, leaving 17 bases between the germline ends. Germline CDR1 is MNHNY and CDR2 is SVGAGI (reference sequence). DNA of the CDR3: TGTGCCAGCACCCAGGGGTTTGGGGGAGGCTACACCTTC. Its translation is CASTQGFGGGYTF.

The table lists this clone with a count of one. The J gene is TRBJ2-5, the V gene TRBV2; TRBD1 aligns across 7 bases. In germline, CDR1 is SNHLY, CDR2 FYNNEI. This CDR3 region has 13 residues. The J segment lost 4 bases and the V segment lost 10 bases, leaving 9 bases of the junction unmatched. CDR3 protein: CATLGQMGETQYF. Written as DNA, the CDR3 is TGTGCCACCCTGGGACAGATGGGAGAGACCCAGTACTTC.

This sequence joins TRBV28 and TRBJ1-5; 12 nucleotides match TRBD1. Germline values: CDR1 MDHEN, CDR2 SYDVKM. The CDR3 is 16 residues long. V shed 7 bases and J 5 bases; nucleotides not matched to a gene: 9. The CDR3 bases are TGTGCCAGCAACCTCCGGGGACAGGGGGCCTATCAGCCCCAGCATTTT. The encoded protein is CASNLRGQGAYQPQHF.

The V gene is TRBV19, the J gene TRBJ2-3, with 10 bases lining up with TRBD2. V lost 0 bases, J lost 3 bases, and 9 bases stayed unmatched. The CDR3 is 18 residues long. Germline lookup yields CDR1 LNHDA and CDR2 SQIVND (reference sequence). CDR3: CASSIDSASGSLTDTQYF. CDR3 nucleotides: TGTGCCAGTAGTATAGATTCGGCTAGCGGGAGTCTGACAGATACGCAGTATTTT. Using reference TRBV19 and TRBJ2-3 for the parts outside the CDR3, the full variable domain is DGGITQSPKYLFRKEGQNVTLSCEQNLNHDAMYWYRQDPGQGLRLIYYSQIVNDFQKGDIAEGYSVSREKKESFPLTVTSAQKNPTAFYLCASSIDSASGSLTDTQYFGPGTRLTVL.

DNA for the CDR3: TGCGCCAGCAGCCAAGACAGGGGTAGCGGGAGCTCCTACGAGCAGTACTTC. Its translation is CASSQDRGSGSSYEQYF. J is TRBJ2-7 and V is TRBV4-3; 9 bases are shared with TRBD2. From germline, CDR1 is LGHNA and CDR2 YSLEER. V lost 0 bases, J lost 0 bases, and 6 bases stayed unmatched. This CDR3 comprises 17 residues.

This clone has a handful of counts. The chain links TRBV29-1 to TRBJ1-1, with D hard to call. V lost 3 bases to trimming and J lost 1 base, with 6 bases between them. The CDR3 covers 12 residues. Germline CDR1 SQVTM, CDR2 ANQGSEA. The CDR3 here is CSVESGNTEAFF. As DNA, the CDR3 is TGCAGCGTTGAGTCAGGGAACACTGAAGCTTTCTTT.

The rearrangement joins TRBV11-1 to TRBJ2-7; TRBD1 is a possible D gene (6 bases). V was shortened by 6 bases and J by 2 bases, with 8 bases between the two germline ends. This CDR3 comprises 12 residues. Germline CDR1 SGHAT, CDR2 FQDESV (reference sequence). The CDR3 loop reads CASRGAAYEQYF. The CDR3 nucleotides read TGTGCCAGCAGGGGGGCAGCCTACGAGCAGTACTTC.